The following is a TCR beta chain sequence with its context. The antigen remains unidentified. Its ends do not fully match the called genes, so a read error is possible. The CDR3 spans 13 residues. Germline V gene sequence: CDR1 LNHDA, CDR2 SQIVND (reference sequence). Peripheral blood was collected from the related graft donor on the marrow donation day. This entry belongs to a study of T cells after posttransplantation cyclophosphamide. Clones were read by immunoSEQ multiplex PCR, and TCRdb kept only the in-frame ones, dropping some. The sample has some 64,000 clones, 80% to 95% seen once; the top ten hold about 3.2%. Study-level findings and limits: TRB clonality was highly associated with recipient CMV seropositivity and reactivation. Skin or GI-infiltrating T cells shared few TRB sequences with blood.

The material sequenced was PBMCs. The receptor was derived from a woman aged 30 to 39 in good health and a related stem cell transplant donor. V gene TRBV19 combines with J gene TRBJ2-3; no clear D gene. CDR3 amino acids: CSSRIAATDTQYF. In DNA form, the CDR3 reads TGTTCCAGTAGAATCGCGGCGACAGATACGCAGTATTTT.